This T cell receptor beta chain was identified during a study of CD8 T cells in ankylosing spondylitis. Study-wide results and caveats: What appeared characteristic of ankylosing spondylitis blood was a TCR beta motif of seven to nine highly homologous variants. The authors found the disease-linked clones to be CD8+ and relatively rare in peripheral blood.

MiXCR, applied by TCRdb to the 5' RACE reads, yields one record per CDR3 protein. The table has 240,000 or so distinct CDR3 sequences, roughly 10% seen once. This CDR3 is 12 amino acids long. V lost 2 bases and J lost 8, with 8 bases in between. Germline V gives CDR1 SGHRS, CDR2 YFSETQ. This clonotype was recorded many times. Its antigen is not identified. The sequence derives from a male donor with ankylosing spondylitis or in good health (not recorded which). This rearrangement joins TRBV5-1 to TRBJ2-1; D might be TRBD1 (5 bases). Sequencing was done on a sample of blood, either unsorted or a sorted T cell fraction (not recorded which). CDR3 amino acids: CASSFQGDEQFF. CDR3 coding DNA: TGCGCCAGCAGCTTTCAGGGCGATGAGCAGTTCTTC.